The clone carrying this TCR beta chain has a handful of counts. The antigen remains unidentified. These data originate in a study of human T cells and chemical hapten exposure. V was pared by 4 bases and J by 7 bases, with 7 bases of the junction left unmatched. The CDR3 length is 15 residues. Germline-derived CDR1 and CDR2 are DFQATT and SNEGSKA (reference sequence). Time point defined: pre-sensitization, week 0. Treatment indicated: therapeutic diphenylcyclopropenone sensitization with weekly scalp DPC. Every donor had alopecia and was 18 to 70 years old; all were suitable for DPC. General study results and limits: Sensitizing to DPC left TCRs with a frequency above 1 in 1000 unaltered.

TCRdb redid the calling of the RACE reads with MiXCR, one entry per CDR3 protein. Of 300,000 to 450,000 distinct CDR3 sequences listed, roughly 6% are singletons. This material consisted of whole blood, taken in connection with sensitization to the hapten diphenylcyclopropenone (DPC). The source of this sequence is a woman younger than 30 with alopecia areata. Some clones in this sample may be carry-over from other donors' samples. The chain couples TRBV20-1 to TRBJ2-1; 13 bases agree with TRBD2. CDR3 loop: CSANQLAGGQNEQFF. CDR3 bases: TGCAGTGCTAACCAACTAGCGGGGGGGCAGAATGAGCAGTTCTTC.